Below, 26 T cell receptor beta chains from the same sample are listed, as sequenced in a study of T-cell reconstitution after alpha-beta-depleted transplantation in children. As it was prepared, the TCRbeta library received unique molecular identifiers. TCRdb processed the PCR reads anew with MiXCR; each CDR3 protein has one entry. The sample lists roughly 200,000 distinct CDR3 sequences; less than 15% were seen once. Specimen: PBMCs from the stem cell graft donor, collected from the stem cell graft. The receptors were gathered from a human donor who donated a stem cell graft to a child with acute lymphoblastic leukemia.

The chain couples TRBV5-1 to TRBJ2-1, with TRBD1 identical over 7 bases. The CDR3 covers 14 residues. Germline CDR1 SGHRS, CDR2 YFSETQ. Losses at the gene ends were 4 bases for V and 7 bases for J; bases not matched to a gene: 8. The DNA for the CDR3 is TGCGCCAGCAGCAGCACAGGGGTCCAGAATGAGCAGTTCTTC. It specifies CASSSTGVQNEQFF.

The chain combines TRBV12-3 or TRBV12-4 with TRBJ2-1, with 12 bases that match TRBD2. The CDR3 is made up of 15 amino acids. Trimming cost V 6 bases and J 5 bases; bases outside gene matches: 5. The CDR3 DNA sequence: TGTGCCAGCAGAATGCGGACTAGCGGGAACAATGAGCAGTTCTTC. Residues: CASRMRTSGNNEQFF.

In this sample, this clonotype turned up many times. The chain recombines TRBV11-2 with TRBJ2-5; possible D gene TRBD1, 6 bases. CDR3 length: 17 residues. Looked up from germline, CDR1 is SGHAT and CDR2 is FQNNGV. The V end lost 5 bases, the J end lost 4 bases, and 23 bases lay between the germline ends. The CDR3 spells CASSPQGTALGRETQYF. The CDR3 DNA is TGTGCCAGCAGCCCCCAGGGGACGGCCCTAGGCCGAGAGACCCAGTACTTC.

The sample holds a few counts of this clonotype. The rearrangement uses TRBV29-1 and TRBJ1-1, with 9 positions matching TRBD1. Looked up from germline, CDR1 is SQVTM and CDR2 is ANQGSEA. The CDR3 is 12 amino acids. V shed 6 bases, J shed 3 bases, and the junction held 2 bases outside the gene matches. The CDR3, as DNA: TGCAGCGTCTGGGACAGGGACACTGAAGCTTTCTTT. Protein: CSVWDRDTEAFF.

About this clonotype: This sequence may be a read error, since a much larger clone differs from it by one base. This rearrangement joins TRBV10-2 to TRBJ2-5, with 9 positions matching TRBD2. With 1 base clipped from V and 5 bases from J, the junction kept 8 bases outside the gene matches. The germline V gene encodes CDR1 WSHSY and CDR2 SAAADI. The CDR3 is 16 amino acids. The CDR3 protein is CASSELLAGRWETQYF. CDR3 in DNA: TGCGCCAGCAGTGAGTTGCTAGCGGGACGATGGGAGACCCAGTACTTC.

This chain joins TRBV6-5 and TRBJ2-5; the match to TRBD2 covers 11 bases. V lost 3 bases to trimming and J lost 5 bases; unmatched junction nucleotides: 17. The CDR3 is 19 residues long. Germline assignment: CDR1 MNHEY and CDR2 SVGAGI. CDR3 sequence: CASSYSVSVLAGGGETQYF. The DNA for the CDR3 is TGTGCCAGCAGTTATTCCGTTTCCGTTCTAGCGGGAGGCGGTGAGACCCAGTACTTC.

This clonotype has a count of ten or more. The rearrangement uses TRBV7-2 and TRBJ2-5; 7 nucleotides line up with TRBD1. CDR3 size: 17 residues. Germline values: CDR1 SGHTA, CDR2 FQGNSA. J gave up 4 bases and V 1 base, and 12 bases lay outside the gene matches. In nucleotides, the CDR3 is TGTGCCAGCAGCTTAGGACAGGGTAGGGGCAGCACAGAGACCCAGTACTTC. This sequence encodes CASSLGQGRGSTETQYF.

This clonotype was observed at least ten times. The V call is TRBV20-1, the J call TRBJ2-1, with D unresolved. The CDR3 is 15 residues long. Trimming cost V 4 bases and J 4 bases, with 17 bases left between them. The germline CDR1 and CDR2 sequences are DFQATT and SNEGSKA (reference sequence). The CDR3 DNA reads TGCAGTGCTAAAAACCACGATAATTCGTACAATGAGCAGTTCTTC. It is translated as CSAKNHDNSYNEQFF.

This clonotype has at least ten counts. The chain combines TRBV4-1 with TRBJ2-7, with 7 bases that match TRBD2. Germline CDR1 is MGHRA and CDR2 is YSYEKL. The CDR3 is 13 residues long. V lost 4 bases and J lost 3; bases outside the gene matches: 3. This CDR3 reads CASSPGRNYEQYF. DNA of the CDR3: TGCGCCAGCAGCCCCGGGAGGAACTACGAGCAGTACTTC.

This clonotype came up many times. The CDR3 reads CASSLTGRGEQYF. The CDR3 DNA follows: TGTGCCAGCAGCTTAACAGGACGGGGCGAGCAGTACTTC. The chain combines TRBV7-2 with TRBJ2-7; D possibly matches TRBD1 or TRBD2 (5 bases each). This CDR3 spans 13 amino acids. V shed 2 bases and J shed 6 bases, with 11 bases lying between them. Germline CDR1 is SGHTA and CDR2 is FQGNSA.

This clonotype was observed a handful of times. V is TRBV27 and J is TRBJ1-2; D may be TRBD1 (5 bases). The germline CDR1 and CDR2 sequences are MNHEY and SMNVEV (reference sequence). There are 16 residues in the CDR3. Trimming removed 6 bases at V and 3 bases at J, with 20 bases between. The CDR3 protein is CASRPYRTPTDYGYTF. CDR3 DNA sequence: TGTGCCAGCAGACCCTACCGGACACCAACGGACTATGGCTACACCTTC.

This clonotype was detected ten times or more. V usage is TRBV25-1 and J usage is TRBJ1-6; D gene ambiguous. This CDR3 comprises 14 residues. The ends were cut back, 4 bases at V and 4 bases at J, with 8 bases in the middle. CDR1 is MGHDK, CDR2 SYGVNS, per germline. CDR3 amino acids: CASSAGIYNSPLHF. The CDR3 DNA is TGTGCCAGCAGTGCGGGGATATATAATTCACCCCTCCACTTT.

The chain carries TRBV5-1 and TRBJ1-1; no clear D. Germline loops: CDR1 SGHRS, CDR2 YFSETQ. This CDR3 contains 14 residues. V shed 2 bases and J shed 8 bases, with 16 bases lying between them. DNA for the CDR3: TGCGCCAGCAGCTTAAGGTACCCGGGAGAGGAAGCTTTCTTT. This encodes CASSLRYPGEEAFF.

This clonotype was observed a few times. Written as DNA, the CDR3 is TGCGCCAGCAGTGGTTCTAGCGACTCCTACGAGCAGTACTTC. Protein: CASSGSSDSYEQYF. This chain joins TRBV10-1 and TRBJ2-7; a possible D gene is TRBD2 (6 bases). From germline, CDR1 is WNHNN and CDR2 SYGVQD (reference sequence). Trimming removed 4 bases at V and 0 bases at J, with 10 bases between. This CDR3 is 14 amino acids long.

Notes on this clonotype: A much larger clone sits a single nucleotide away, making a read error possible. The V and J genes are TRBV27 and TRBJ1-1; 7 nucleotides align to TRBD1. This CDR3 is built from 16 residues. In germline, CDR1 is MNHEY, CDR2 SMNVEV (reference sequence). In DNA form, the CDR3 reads TGTGCCAGCATTCTCCTCTCAGGGACAGTGAACACTCAAGCTTTCTTT. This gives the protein CASILLSGTVNTQAFF.

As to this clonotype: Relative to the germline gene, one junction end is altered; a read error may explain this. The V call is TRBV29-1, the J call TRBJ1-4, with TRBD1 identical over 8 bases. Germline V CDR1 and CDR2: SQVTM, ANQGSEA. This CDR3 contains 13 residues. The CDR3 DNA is TGCAGCGTCCGGCCAGGGGGCCGAGAAAAACTGTTTTTC. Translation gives CSVRPGGREKLFF.

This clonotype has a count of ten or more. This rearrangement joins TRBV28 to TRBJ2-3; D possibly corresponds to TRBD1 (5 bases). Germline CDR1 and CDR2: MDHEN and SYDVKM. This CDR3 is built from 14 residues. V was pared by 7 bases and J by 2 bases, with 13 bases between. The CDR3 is CASTLSRATDTQYF. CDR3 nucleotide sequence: TGTGCCAGCACATTGAGCAGGGCCACAGATACGCAGTATTTT.

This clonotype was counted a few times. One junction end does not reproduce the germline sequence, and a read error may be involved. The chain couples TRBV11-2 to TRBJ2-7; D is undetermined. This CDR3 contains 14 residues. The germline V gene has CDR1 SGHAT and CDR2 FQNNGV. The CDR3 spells CASSLDRPGTQVDF. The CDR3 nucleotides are TGTGCCAGCAGCTTAGATCGTCCCGGAACCCAGGTGGACTTC.

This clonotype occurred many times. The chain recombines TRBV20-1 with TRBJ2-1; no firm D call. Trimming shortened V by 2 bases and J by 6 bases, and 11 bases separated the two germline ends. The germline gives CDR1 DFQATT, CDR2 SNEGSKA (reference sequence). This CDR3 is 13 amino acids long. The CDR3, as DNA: TGCAGTGCTAGAATCGGCTTGGGCAATGAGCAGTTCTTC. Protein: CSARIGLGNEQFF.

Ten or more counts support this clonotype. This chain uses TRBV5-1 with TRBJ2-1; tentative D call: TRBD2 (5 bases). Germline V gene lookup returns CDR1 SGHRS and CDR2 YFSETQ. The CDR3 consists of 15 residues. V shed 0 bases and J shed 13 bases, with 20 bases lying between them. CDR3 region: CASSLATAWQDSQFF. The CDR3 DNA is TGCGCCAGCAGCTTGGCCACCGCATGGCAGGACTCCCAGTTCTTC.

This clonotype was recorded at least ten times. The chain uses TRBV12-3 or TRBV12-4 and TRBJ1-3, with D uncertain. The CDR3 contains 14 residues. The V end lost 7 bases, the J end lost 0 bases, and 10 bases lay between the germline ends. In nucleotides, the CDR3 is TGTGCCAGCACCCGGTGGGTCTCTGGAAACACCATATATTTT. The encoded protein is CASTRWVSGNTIYF.

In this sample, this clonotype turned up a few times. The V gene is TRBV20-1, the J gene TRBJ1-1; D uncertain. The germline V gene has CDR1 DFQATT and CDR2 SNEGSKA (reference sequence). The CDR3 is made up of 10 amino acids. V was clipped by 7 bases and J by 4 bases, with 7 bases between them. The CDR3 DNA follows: TGCAGTGTTTGGAGCACTGAAGCTTTCTTT. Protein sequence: CSVWSTEAFF.

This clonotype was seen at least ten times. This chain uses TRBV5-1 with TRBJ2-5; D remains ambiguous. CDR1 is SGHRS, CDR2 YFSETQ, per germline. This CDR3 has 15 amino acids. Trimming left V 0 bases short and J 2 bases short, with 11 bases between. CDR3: CASSLDRQLQETQYF. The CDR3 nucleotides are TGCGCCAGCAGCTTGGATCGGCAGCTTCAAGAGACCCAGTACTTC. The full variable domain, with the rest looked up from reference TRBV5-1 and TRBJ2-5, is KAGVTQTPRYLIKTRGQQVTLSCSPISGHRSVSWYQQTPGQGLQFLFEYFSETQRNKGNFPGRFSGRQFSNSRSEMNVSTLELGDSALYLCASSLDRQLQETQYFGPGTRLLVL.

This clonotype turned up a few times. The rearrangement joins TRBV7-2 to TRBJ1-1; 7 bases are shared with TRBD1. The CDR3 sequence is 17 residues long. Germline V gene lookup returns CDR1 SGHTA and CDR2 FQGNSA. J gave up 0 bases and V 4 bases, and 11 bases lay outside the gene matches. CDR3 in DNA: TGTGCCAGCAGCTCCGGAGGGACAGCGTTAGTGAACACTGAAGCTTTCTTT. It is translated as CASSSGGTALVNTEAFF.

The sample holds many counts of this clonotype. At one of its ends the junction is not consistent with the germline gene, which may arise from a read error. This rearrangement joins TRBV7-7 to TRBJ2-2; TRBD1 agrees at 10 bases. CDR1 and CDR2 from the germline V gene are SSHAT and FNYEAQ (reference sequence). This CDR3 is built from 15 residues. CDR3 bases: TGTGCTAGCAGCCCGACAGGGGGCATTGGCGGGGAGCTGTTTTTT. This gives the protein CASSPTGGIGGELFF.

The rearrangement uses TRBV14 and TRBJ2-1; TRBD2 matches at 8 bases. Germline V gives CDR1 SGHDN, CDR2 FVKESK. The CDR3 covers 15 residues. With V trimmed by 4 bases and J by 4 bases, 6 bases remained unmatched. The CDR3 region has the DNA TGTGCCAGCAGCCCAGCACTAGCGGCTTACAATGAGCAGTTCTTC. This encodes CASSPALAAYNEQFF.